This TCR beta chain was sequenced during a study of T cell changes during pregnancy in multiple sclerosis. The method was immunoSEQ multiplex PCR; TCRdb's version includes in-frame clones alone and lacks a portion of them. The top ten clones hold approximately 2% of a sample with over 45,000 clones, over 90% of them seen once. The CDR3 is 16 amino acids. Trimming removed 5 bases from V and 3 bases from J; junction bases left unmatched: 6. Germline V gives CDR1 LNHDA, CDR2 SQIVND (reference sequence). The V and J genes are TRBV19 and TRBJ2-1; TRBD2 matches 11 bases. Sample: peripheral blood, taken in the third trimester of pregnancy. The sequence came from a female donor with multiple sclerosis, enrolled in a pregnancy study. The chain's CDR3 is CASSVAGGPLYNEQFF. The CDR3, as DNA: TGTGCCAGTAGTGTAGCGGGAGGGCCGCTCTACAATGAGCAGTTCTTC.